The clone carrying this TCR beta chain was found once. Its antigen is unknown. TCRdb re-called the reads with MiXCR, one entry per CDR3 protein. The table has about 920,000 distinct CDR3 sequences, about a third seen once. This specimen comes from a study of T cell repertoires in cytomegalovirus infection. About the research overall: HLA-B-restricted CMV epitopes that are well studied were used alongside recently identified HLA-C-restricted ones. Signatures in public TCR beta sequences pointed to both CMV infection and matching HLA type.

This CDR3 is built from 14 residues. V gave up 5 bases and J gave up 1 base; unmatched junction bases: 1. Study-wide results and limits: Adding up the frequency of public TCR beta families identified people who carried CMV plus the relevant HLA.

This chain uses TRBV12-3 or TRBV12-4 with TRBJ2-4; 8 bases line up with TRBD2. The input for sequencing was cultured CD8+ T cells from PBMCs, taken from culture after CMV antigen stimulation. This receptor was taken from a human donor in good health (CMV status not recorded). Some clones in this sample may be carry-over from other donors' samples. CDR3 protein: CASSPGGAKNIQYF. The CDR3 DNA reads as TGTGCCAGCAGTCCGGGAGGGGCCAAAAACATTCAGTACTTC.